In this sample, the clone carrying this TCR beta chain turned up a few times. Germline V gene data show CDR1 as LNHDA and CDR2 as SQIVND (reference sequence). The CDR3 contains 12 residues. The V end was cut by 4 bases, the J end by 7 bases, with 10 bases between. Authors' analysis steps: From reference gene primer amplification, estimates of nucleated cell counts were derived. Assay used: immunoSEQ multiplex PCR; TCRdb lists only in-frame clones, some missing. V, J and clone size were drawn from that table, and D and trimming were deduced from the DNA. The table shows 220,000 or so clones, with 80% to 85% occurring only once. The sample comes from a study of blood T cell repertoires in COVID-19. Turning to the study itself: Specimens from acute and convalescent COVID-19 originated in the United States, Italy and Spain. Sources were T cells, B-cell-depleted T cells, or PBMCs; the material itself was cDNA or gDNA.

The sequenced material came from peripheral blood. The V call is TRBV19, the J call TRBJ1-2, with D perhaps matching TRBD1 (5 bases). This sequence was found in a woman aged 55 to 70 with acute or convalescent COVID-19. The CDR3: CASSRAGGGYTF. In DNA, the CDR3 is TGTGCCAGTAGTAGAGCGGGGGGTGGCTACACCTTC. Filled out from reference TRBV19 and TRBJ1-2, the complete variable domain reads DGGITQSPKYLFRKEGQNVTLSCEQNLNHDAMYWYRQDPGQGLRLIYYSQIVNDFQKGDIAEGYSVSREKKESFPLTVTSAQKNPTAFYLCASSRAGGGYTFGSGTRLTVV.